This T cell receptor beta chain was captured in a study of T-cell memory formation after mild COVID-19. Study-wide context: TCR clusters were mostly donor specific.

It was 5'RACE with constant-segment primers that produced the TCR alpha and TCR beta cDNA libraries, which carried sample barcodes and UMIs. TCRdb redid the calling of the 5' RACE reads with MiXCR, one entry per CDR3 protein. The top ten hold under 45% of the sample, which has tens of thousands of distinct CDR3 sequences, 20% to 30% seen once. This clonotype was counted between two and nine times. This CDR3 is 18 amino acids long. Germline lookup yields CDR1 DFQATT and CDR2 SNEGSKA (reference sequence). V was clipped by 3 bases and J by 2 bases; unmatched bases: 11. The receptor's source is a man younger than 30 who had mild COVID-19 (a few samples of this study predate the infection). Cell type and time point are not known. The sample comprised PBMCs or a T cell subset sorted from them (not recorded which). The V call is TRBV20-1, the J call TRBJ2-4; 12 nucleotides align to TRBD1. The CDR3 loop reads CSASGTGGFRSSKNIQYF. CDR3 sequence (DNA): TGCAGTGCTAGTGGGACAGGGGGCTTCAGGTCGTCCAAAAACATTCAGTACTTC.